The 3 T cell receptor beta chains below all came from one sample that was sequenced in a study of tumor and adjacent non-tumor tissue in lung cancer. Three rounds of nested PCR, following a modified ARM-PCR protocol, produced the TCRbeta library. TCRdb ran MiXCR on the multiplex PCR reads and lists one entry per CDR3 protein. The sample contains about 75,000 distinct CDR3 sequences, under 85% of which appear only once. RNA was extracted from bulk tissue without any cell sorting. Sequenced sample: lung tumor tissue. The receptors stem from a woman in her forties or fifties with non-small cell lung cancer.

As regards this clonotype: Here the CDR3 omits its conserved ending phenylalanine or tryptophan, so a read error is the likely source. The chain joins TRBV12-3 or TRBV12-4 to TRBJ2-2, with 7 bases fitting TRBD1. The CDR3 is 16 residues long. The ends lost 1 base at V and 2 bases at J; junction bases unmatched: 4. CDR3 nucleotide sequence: TGTGCCAGCAGTTTAGGGACAGGAACAAACACCGGGGAGCTGTTTTTA. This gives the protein CASSLGTGTNTGELFL.

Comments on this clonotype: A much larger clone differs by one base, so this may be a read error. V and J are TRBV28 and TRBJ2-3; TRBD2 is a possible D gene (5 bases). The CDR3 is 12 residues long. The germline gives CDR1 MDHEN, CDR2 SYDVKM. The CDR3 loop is CAISLKRATQYF. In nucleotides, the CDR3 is TGTGCCATCAGTTTAAAGAGGGCCACGCAGTATTTT.

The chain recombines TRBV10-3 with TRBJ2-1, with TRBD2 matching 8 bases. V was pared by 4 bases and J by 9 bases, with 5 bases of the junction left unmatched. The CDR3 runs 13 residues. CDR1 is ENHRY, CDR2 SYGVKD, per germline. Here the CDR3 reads CAISGVAGSEQFF. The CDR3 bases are TGTGCCATCAGTGGTGTAGCGGGGAGTGAGCAGTTCTTC.